This T cell receptor (beta chain) was retrieved from a study of T-cell memory formation after mild COVID-19. At the level of the study: The TCR clusters were mostly specific to one donor. General study results and limits: Clones shrinking from day 15 to 85 showed even CD4/CD8 mixes; later expanders tilted CD4+. CD4+ contracting clones were found mainly in CM and EM, and CD8+ ones in EMRA.

On this clonotype: Its specificity is not known.

This CDR3 is built from 18 residues. J lost 1 base, V lost 4 bases, and 11 bases had no gene match. From germline, CDR1 is MNHEY and CDR2 SMNVEV (reference sequence). Constant-segment primers were used for 5'RACE, and the resulting TCR alpha and TCR beta cDNA libraries carried sample barcodes and UMIs. TCRdb reprocessed the 5' RACE reads via MiXCR and lists one record per CDR3 protein. The table records 350,000 to 450,000 distinct CDR3 sequences, roughly 26% of them present only once. The receptor was isolated from an adult woman who had mild COVID-19 (a few samples of this study predate the infection). Cell type and time point are not known. The V gene is TRBV27, the J gene TRBJ2-5, with TRBD2 matching over 11 bases. Input material: PBMCs or a T cell subset sorted from them (not recorded which). The CDR3 region is CASSYRLAGIPAQETQYF. In nucleotides, the CDR3 is TGTGCCAGCAGTTATAGACTAGCGGGGATTCCGGCCCAAGAGACCCAGTACTTC.